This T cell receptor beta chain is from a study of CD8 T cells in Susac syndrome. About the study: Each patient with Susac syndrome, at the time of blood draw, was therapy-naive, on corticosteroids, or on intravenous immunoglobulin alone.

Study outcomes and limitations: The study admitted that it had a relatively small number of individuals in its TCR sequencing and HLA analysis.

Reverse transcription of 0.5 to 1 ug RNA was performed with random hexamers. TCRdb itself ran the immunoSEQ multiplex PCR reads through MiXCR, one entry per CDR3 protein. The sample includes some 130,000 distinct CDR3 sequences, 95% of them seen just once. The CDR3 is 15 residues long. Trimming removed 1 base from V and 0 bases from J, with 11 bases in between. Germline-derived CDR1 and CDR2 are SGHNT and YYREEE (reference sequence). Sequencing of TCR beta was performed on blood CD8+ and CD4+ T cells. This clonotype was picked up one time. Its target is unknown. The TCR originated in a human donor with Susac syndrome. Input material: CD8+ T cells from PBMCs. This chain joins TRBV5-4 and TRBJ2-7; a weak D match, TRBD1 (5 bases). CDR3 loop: CASSLQGDLSYEQYF. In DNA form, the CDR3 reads TGTGCCAGCAGCTTGCAGGGTGACCTCTCCTACGAGCAGTACTTC.